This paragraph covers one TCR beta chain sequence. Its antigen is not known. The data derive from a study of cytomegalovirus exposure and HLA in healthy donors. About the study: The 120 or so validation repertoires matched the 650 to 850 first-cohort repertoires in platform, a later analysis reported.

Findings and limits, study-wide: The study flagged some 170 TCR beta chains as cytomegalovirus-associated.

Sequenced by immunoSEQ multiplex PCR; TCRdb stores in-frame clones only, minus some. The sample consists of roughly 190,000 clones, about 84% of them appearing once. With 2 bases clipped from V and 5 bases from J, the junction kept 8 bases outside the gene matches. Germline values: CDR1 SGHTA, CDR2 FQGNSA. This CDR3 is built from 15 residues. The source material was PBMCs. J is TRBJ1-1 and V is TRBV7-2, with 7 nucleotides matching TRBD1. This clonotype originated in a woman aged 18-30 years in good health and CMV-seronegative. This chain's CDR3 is CASSLNAGGGTEAFF. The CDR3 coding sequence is TGTGCCAGCAGCTTAAACGCAGGGGGAGGTACTGAAGCTTTCTTT.